This TCR beta chain was documented in a study of shared clonotypes between healthy human individuals. Trimming pared 5 bases from V and 5 bases from J, leaving 16 bases between. This CDR3 is built from 15 residues. Per germline, CDR1 MNHEY and CDR2 SMNVEV (reference sequence). The study used approximately 92 million PBMCs per unsorted sample for genomic DNA. In the authors' workflow: Junction-only immunoSEQ data arrived without quality scores, meaning filtering differed. Libraries were prepared by immunoSEQ multiplex PCR; TCRdb keeps only in-frame clonotypes and omits some of them. Clonal size and the V and J genes are those of that table, whereas D and trimming came from the DNA. The table lists a few hundred thousand clones, around 78% of them singletons.

The receptor's source is a woman between 40 and 50 years old in good health. Some clones in this sample may be carry-over from other donors' samples. The V gene is TRBV27, the J gene TRBJ2-1, with D perhaps TRBD2 (5 bases). Sequenced material: PBMCs. Here the CDR3 reads CASSRPSGYDNEQFF. For the CDR3, the DNA is TGTGCCAGCAGTCGTCCAAGCGGATACGACAATGAGCAGTTCTTC.